These T cell receptor beta chains were read from a single sample in a study of T cell changes during pregnancy in multiple sclerosis. Libraries were prepared by immunoSEQ multiplex PCR; TCRdb keeps only in-frame clonotypes and omits some of them. The repertoire holds 33,000 or so clones, with 90% to 95% as singletons. The source material was CD8+ T cells from peripheral blood mononuclear cells, sampled in the second trimester of pregnancy. These receptors originate from a female donor in good health, enrolled as a control in a pregnancy study. Each CDR3 is given with its conserved first and last residue. The order of the fields is CDR3 length, V gene, D gene, J gene, clone size, CDR3 DNA, CDR3 protein. D genes are given only for firm matches. Clone size appears in some rows only: once, few, many, or a class for an expanded clone.

CDR3 length: 15; V gene: TRBV4-3; D gene: .; J gene: TRBJ1-1; clone size: once; CDR3 DNA: TGCGCCAGCAGCCCCACGACAGGTATGAACACTGAAGCTTTCTTT; CDR3 protein: CASSPTTGMNTEAFF
CDR3 length: 15; V gene: TRBV6-1; D gene: TRBD1; J gene: TRBJ1-2; clone size: .; CDR3 DNA: TGTGCCAGCAGTGAAGGGGCGGGACAGGGCTATGGCTACACCTTC; CDR3 protein: CASSEGAGQGYGYTF
CDR3 length: 14; V gene: TRBV2; D gene: .; J gene: TRBJ1-1; clone size: .; CDR3 DNA: TGTGCCAGCAGTGCGGACAGAGGGAACACTGAAGCTTTCTTT; CDR3 protein: CASSADRGNTEAFF
CDR3 length: 18; V gene: TRBV18; D gene: TRBD1; J gene: TRBJ1-2; clone size: once; CDR3 DNA: TGTGCCAGCTCACCAGAGAGGGGGCTGTGGGCAGGGAACTATGGCTACACCTTC; CDR3 protein: CASSPERGLWAGNYGYTF
CDR3 length: 13; V gene: TRBV4-1; D gene: .; J gene: TRBJ1-5; clone size: .; CDR3 DNA: TGCGCCAGCAGCCAAGATCGGAATCAGCCCCAGCATTTT; CDR3 protein: CASSQDRNQPQHF
CDR3 length: 13; V gene: TRBV27; D gene: TRBD1; J gene: TRBJ1-2; clone size: .; CDR3 DNA: TGTGCCAGCAGTCTGACAGGGGTCTATGGCTACACCTTC; CDR3 protein: CASSLTGVYGYTF
CDR3 length: 15; V gene: TRBV2; D gene: TRBD1; J gene: TRBJ1-1; clone size: .; CDR3 DNA: TGTGCCAGCAGTGGCCCCGACAGGGAGAACACTGAAGCTTTCTTT; CDR3 protein: CASSGPDRENTEAFF
CDR3 length: 14; V gene: TRBV7-9; D gene: TRBD1; J gene: TRBJ2-7; clone size: .; CDR3 DNA: TGTGCCAGCAGGCCGGGACAGGGAGACTACGAGCAGTACTTC; CDR3 protein: CASRPGQGDYEQYF
CDR3 length: 18; V gene: TRBV18; D gene: .; J gene: TRBJ2-1; clone size: .; CDR3 DNA: TGTGCCAGCTCACCGCAGCTAGAGGACATTCGCTCCTACAATGAGCAGTTCTTC; CDR3 protein: CASSPQLEDIRSYNEQFF
CDR3 length: 15; V gene: TRBV27; D gene: .; J gene: TRBJ2-3; clone size: .; CDR3 DNA: TGTGCCAGCAGCGAGTGGGGGGACGGCCCGAATACGCAGTATTTT; CDR3 protein: CASSEWGDGPNTQYF
CDR3 length: 17; V gene: TRBV4-1; D gene: .; J gene: TRBJ2-2; clone size: .; CDR3 DNA: TGCGCCAGCAGCCACCGGTTCGGGGTTTTTCGGACCGGGGAGCTGTTTTTT; CDR3 protein: CASSHRFGVFRTGELFF
CDR3 length: 15; V gene: TRBV4-3; D gene: TRBD1; J gene: TRBJ1-1; clone size: .; CDR3 DNA: TGCGCCAGCAGCCTAAACAGGGGGCGTGACACTGAAGCTTTCTTT; CDR3 protein: CASSLNRGRDTEAFF
CDR3 length: 15; V gene: TRBV6-1; D gene: .; J gene: TRBJ2-1; clone size: .; CDR3 DNA: TGTGCCAGCAGTGGGGCTAGCGAGGGCTACAATGAGCAGTTCTTC; CDR3 protein: CASSGASEGYNEQFF
CDR3 length: 14; V gene: TRBV11-1; D gene: .; J gene: TRBJ2-1; clone size: .; CDR3 DNA: TGTGCCAGCAGCCCAGACACGGTGTACAATGAGCAGTTCTTC; CDR3 protein: CASSPDTVYNEQFF
CDR3 length: 18; V gene: TRBV7-8; D gene: .; J gene: TRBJ1-5; clone size: .; CDR3 DNA: TGTGCCAGCAGCTTACCCCCCTGGGGACTATCTCGCAATCAGCCCCAGCATTTT; CDR3 protein: CASSLPPWGLSRNQPQHF
CDR3 length: 19; V gene: TRBV5-6; D gene: TRBD1; J gene: TRBJ1-4; clone size: .; CDR3 DNA: TGTGCCAGCAGCTTGGGACAGGGGCTTTTAAAGGCAACTAATGAAAAACTGTTTTTT; CDR3 protein: CASSLGQGLLKATNEKLFF
CDR3 length: 13; V gene: TRBV6-4; D gene: .; J gene: TRBJ2-2; clone size: few; CDR3 DNA: TGTGCCAGCACCGACACAAACACCGGGGAGCTGTTTTTT; CDR3 protein: CASTDTNTGELFF
CDR3 length: 14; V gene: TRBV2; D gene: .; J gene: TRBJ1-1; clone size: .; CDR3 DNA: TGTGCCAGCAGAAAGGACGGGGGGAACACTGAAGCTTTCTTT; CDR3 protein: CASRKDGGNTEAFF
CDR3 length: 13; V gene: TRBV13; D gene: .; J gene: TRBJ1-1; clone size: .; CDR3 DNA: TGTGCCAGCAGCGAATCAGGGAACACTGAAGCTTTCTTT; CDR3 protein: CASSESGNTEAFF
CDR3 length: 15; V gene: TRBV10-3; D gene: TRBD1; J gene: TRBJ2-2; clone size: .; CDR3 DNA: TGTGCCATCAGTATGGGACAGGGGCCCACCGGGGAGCTGTTTTTT; CDR3 protein: CAISMGQGPTGELFF